This is a list of T cell receptor beta chains from one sample in a study of T cell repertoires in cytomegalovirus infection. TCRdb independently ran MiXCR on the reads; one entry per CDR3 protein. The sample yields 640,000 or so distinct CDR3 sequences, roughly 30% seen once. These receptors lack a known antigen. Sequences were derived from cultured PBMCs, sampled from culture after CMV antigen stimulation. Receptors originate from a human donor in good health (CMV status not recorded). Some clones in this sample may be carry-over from other donors' samples. Each CDR3 is given with its conserved first and last residue. A D gene is named only where the DNA matches it firmly. Clone size appears in some rows only: once, few, many, or a class for an expanded clone.

j_call | v_call | clone_size | d_call | cdr3_nt | cdr3_aa
TRBJ1-5 | TRBV7-2 | few | . | TGTGCCAGCAGCTTACGGCAGGGGTGGGGTAGCAATCAGCCCCAGCATTTT | CASSLRQGWGSNQPQHF
TRBJ1-1 | TRBV7-8 | many | . | TGTGCCAGCAGCTTTGGGGCCTCAGGGGCGTACACTGAAGCTTTCTTT | CASSFGASGAYTEAFF
TRBJ2-7 | TRBV6-6 | . | TRBD2 | TGTGCCAGCAGTTACAGGGGCGGGAGTAGTCCCTACGAGCAGTACTTC | CASSYRGGSSPYEQYF
TRBJ1-5 | TRBV15 | . | . | TGTGCCACCAGCAGAGAGGGGGCAACGCCCCAGCATTTT | CATSREGATPQHF
TRBJ1-6 | TRBV7-2 | few | TRBD1 | TGTGCCAGCAGCTCCCAACAGGGGGCGGGTTCACCCCTCCACTTT | CASSSQQGAGSPLHF
TRBJ1-1 | TRBV11-2 | . | TRBD1 | TGTGCCAGCAGCCAAGGGACAGATAGGGAAGCTTTCTTT | CASSQGTDREAFF
TRBJ2-1 | TRBV7-8 | many | TRBD2 | TGTGCCAGCAGCCCCGGGACTAGCGGGGGGGAGCAGTTCTTC | CASSPGTSGGEQFF
TRBJ1-1 | TRBV2 | . | . | TGTGCCAGCAGTGAATGGGGGGGCGGGGCTTTCTTT | CASSEWGGGAFF
TRBJ1-1 | TRBV28 | few | . | TGTGCCAGCAGTTTATGGGGGAGAAAAGCTTTCTTT | CASSLWGRKAFF
TRBJ2-7 | TRBV27 | . | . | TGTGCCAGCAGTTCCGACAGGCTCGAGCAGTACTTC | CASSSDRLEQYF
TRBJ2-1 | TRBV12-3/TRBV12-4 | few | TRBD2 | TGTGCCAGCAGTCTCCTTCCGGGACTAGCGGGAGGGAGCTCCTACAATGAGCAGTTCTTC | CASSLLPGLAGGSSYNEQFF
TRBJ1-1 | TRBV7-8 | few | . | TGTGCCAGCAGCTCCCGAGGGGCCACTGAAGCTTTCTTT | CASSSRGATEAFF
TRBJ2-1 | TRBV11-2 | . | . | TGTGCCAGCAGCAACGGCCCAGCCAATGAGCAGTTCTTC | CASSNGPANEQFF
TRBJ2-5 | TRBV9 | . | TRBD2 | TGTGCCAGCAGCCTCAGCGGGAGGGCCGACGAGACCCAGTACTTC | CASSLSGRADETQYF
TRBJ2-3 | TRBV24-1 | . | . | TGTGCCACCAGTGAGGGGGGAAGCACAGATACGCAGTATTTT | CATSEGGSTDTQYF
TRBJ1-2 | TRBV7-2 | many | . | TGTGCCAGCAGGACTGCAGGGGACTATGGCTACACCTTC | CASRTAGDYGYTF
TRBJ2-7 | TRBV6-5 | . | TRBD1 | TGTGCCAGTGGACAGGGGTTCTCCTACGAGCAGTACTTC | CASGQGFSYEQYF
TRBJ1-5 | TRBV28 | . | . | TGTGCCAGCAGTTTAATAGGCTGGGGGGATCAGCCCCAGCATTTT | CASSLIGWGDQPQHF
TRBJ2-1 | TRBV7-6 | . | TRBD2 | TGTGCCAGCAGCATACTAGGGACTAGCGGGGGGGGCACCCACAATGAGCAGTTCTTC | CASSILGTSGGGTHNEQFF
TRBJ1-2 | TRBV2 | . | . | TGTGCCAGCAGTGAAGAAGTAGGGGGGAACTATGGCTACACCTTC | CASSEEVGGNYGYTF
TRBJ1-2 | TRBV12-3/TRBV12-4 | . | . | TGTGCCAGCAGTTCATCGGGGGGATATGGCTACACCTTC | CASSSSGGYGYTF
TRBJ1-5 | TRBV20-1 | . | TRBD1 | TGCAGTGCTAGAGATGGGACAGCAAATAGCAATCAGCCCCAGCATTTT | CSARDGTANSNQPQHF
TRBJ2-5 | TRBV7-2 | . | TRBD1 | TGTGCCAGCAGCCCATCGGGACAGCAAGAGACCCAGTACTTC | CASSPSGQQETQYF
TRBJ2-3 | TRBV7-2 | many | . | TGTGCCAGCAGCTCGGGGACCTCAGATACGCAGTATTTT | CASSSGTSDTQYF
TRBJ2-1 | TRBV24-1 | . | TRBD1 | TGTGCCACCTCCAGGGGGCCAGGGGGCGTAGATGAGCAGTTCTTC | CATSRGPGGVDEQFF
TRBJ1-1 | TRBV18 | . | TRBD1 | TGTGCCAGCTCACGGAATAAACAGGGGTGGGCGAACACTGAAGCTTTCTTT | CASSRNKQGWANTEAFF
TRBJ2-5 | TRBV7-2 | many | . | TGTGCCAGCAGCTATCCGGGGGAGACCCAGTACTTC | CASSYPGETQYF
TRBJ2-3 | TRBV20-1 | . | . | TGCAGTGCGGCAGGGGGCACAGATACGCAGTATTTT | CSAAGGTDTQYF
TRBJ1-6 | TRBV7-8 | . | . | TGTGCCAGCAGTCCGGCAGGATATAATTCACCCCTCCACTTT | CASSPAGYNSPLHF
TRBJ1-5 | TRBV18 | . | . | TGTGCCAGCTCACCGACCTCAAATAGCAATCAGCCCCAGCATTTT | CASSPTSNSNQPQHF
TRBJ1-2 | TRBV5-6 | . | . | TGTGCCAGCAGCCAGACTCATTATGGCTACACCTTC | CASSQTHYGYTF
TRBJ1-1 | TRBV7-2 | many | . | TGTGCCAGCAGCTTAGTGGGGTGGCAGCAGACTGAAGCTTTCTTT | CASSLVGWQQTEAFF
TRBJ2-1 | TRBV10-1 | few | TRBD2 | TGCGCCAGCAGTGACTGGACTAGCGGCAAACACAATGAGCAGTTCTTC | CASSDWTSGKHNEQFF
TRBJ2-1 | TRBV7-9 | . | TRBD2 | TGTGCCAGCAGCTTAGCAAGGGCTAGCGGGGGGGGTGAGCAGTTCTTC | CASSLARASGGGEQFF
TRBJ1-2 | TRBV7-2 | . | . | TGTGCCAGCAGCTCAGACAGCCGCTACTATGGCTACACCTTC | CASSSDSRYYGYTF
TRBJ2-5 | TRBV7-9 | . | . | TGTGCCAGCAGGACAGCCGAGATAGGGACCCAGTACTTC | CASRTAEIGTQYF
TRBJ1-2 | TRBV4-1 | few | . | TGCGCCAGCAGCCAAGATCGGCAGTACTATGGCTACACCTTC | CASSQDRQYYGYTF
TRBJ2-1 | TRBV29-1 | few | TRBD1 | TGCAGCGTTTCGGACAGGGATTACGATGAGCAGTTCTTC | CSVSDRDYDEQFF
TRBJ1-5 | TRBV5-1 | . | TRBD1 | TGCGCCAGCAGCTTGGCAAGGACAGGGCCGTTCCAGGTTGGCCAGCATTTT | CASSLARTGPFQVGQHF
TRBJ1-1 | TRBV7-9 | . | TRBD1 | TGTGCCAGCAGCCAGGACAGGGCGGGGAACACTGAAGCTTTCTTT | CASSQDRAGNTEAFF
TRBJ2-7 | TRBV6-6 | . | . | TGTGCCAGCAGTTCCCAGAGAACCTACGAGCAGTACTTC | CASSSQRTYEQYF
TRBJ1-4 | TRBV7-9 | few | . | TGTGCCAGCAGCGCTACACAGGGATTTAATGAAAAACTGTTTTTT | CASSATQGFNEKLFF
TRBJ2-2 | TRBV12-5 | . | . | TGTGCTAGTGGAGAAAGAGGGGTAGTTTACACCGGGGAGCTGTTTTTT | CASGERGVVYTGELFF
TRBJ2-3 | TRBV11-2 | . | . | TGTGCCAGCAGCTTAGAGGGACGCCCTGAGGCGCAGTATTTT | CASSLEGRPEAQYF
TRBJ1-1 | TRBV7-2 | many | . | TGTGCCAGCAGCCGACCCTATTACGCTGAAGCTTTCTTT | CASSRPYYAEAFF
TRBJ2-7 | TRBV2 | . | . | TGTGCCACCATGTCCCGACAAAACTACGAGCAGTACTTC | CATMSRQNYEQYF
TRBJ2-1 | TRBV20-1 | . | . | TGCAGTGCTAGAGACATTAGATATGAGCAGTTCTTC | CSARDIRYEQFF